What follows are 27 T cell receptor beta chains derived from one specimen sequenced in a study of T cells and copy number aberrations in small-cell lung cancer. Generated by immunoSEQ multiplex PCR, the TCRdb table keeps only in-frame clones and is missing some. The sample shows more than 9,500 clones, about 80% of them seen only once. Sequenced sample: normal tissue next to the tumor. The receptor set was obtained from a man aged 60 to 69 with small cell lung cancer.

The chain carries TRBV9 and TRBJ2-1; 16 nucleotides line up with TRBD2. The CDR3 consists of 19 residues. Germline lookup yields CDR1 SGDLS and CDR2 YYNGEE. Trimming at V came to 0 bases and at J to 5 bases, leaving 8 bases not matched to a gene. The CDR3 nucleotides read TGTGCCAGCAGCGTAGAGGGGGGACTAGCGGGAGGGCCGAACAATGAGCAGTTCTTC. It codes for CASSVEGGLAGGPNNEQFF.

Points on this clone: The junction shows a germline mismatch at one end, possibly a read error. The CDR3 spells CVSSGTGDRGTEAFF. CDR3 bases: TGTGTCAGCAGCGGGACGGGGGACAGGGGCACTGAAGCTTTCTTT. This rearrangement joins TRBV9 to TRBJ1-1; TRBD1 agrees at 10 bases. The CDR3 totals 15 residues. Germline V CDR1 and CDR2: SGDLS, YYNGEE.

The chain combines TRBV29-1 with TRBJ2-5, with 13 bases lining up with TRBD2. The CDR3 is made up of 14 amino acids. Per the germline V gene, CDR1 is SQVTM and CDR2 is ANQGSEA. V lost 8 bases, J lost 7 bases, and 10 bases stayed unmatched. This chain's CDR3 is CSIRLAGGRGTQYF. The CDR3 nucleotides read TGCAGCATAAGACTAGCGGGAGGTAGAGGGACCCAGTACTTC.

The V gene is TRBV5-4, the J gene TRBJ2-5; 10 bases line up with TRBD2. CDR1 is SGHNT, CDR2 YYREEE, per germline (reference sequence). The CDR3 covers 16 residues. V shed 4 bases, J shed 2 bases, and the junction held 8 bases outside the gene matches. The CDR3 DNA reads TGTGCCAGCAGCGCCCGACTAGCGGGCCCACAAGAGACCCAGTACTTC. Protein: CASSARLAGPQETQYF.

V is TRBV19 and J is TRBJ2-5, with no clear D. CDR3 length: 12 amino acids. The germline V gene has CDR1 LNHDA and CDR2 SQIVND (reference sequence). V was pared by 5 bases and J by 1 base, with 5 bases between. CDR3 nucleotide sequence: TGTGCCAGTAGTTTTCTCCAAGAGACCCAGTACTTC. Its protein product is CASSFLQETQYF.

The chain joins TRBV6-6 to TRBJ1-4; weak D call: TRBD1 (5 bases). Trimming shortened V by 7 bases and J by 10 bases, and 16 bases separated the two germline ends. This CDR3 contains 13 residues. Germline CDR1 is MNHNY and CDR2 is SVGAGI (reference sequence). The CDR3 protein is CASIRERGGKLFF. The CDR3 DNA reads TGTGCCAGCATAAGGGAAAGGGGTGGAAAACTGTTTTTT.

The J gene is TRBJ2-1, the V gene TRBV5-1; 10 positions agree with TRBD1. Germline V gene sequence: CDR1 SGHRS, CDR2 YFSETQ. The CDR3 spans 16 residues. With 1 base clipped from V and 5 bases from J, the junction kept 6 bases outside the gene matches. The CDR3 nucleotides read TGCGCCAGCAGCTTGAGGCTGGGACAGGGGAACAATGAGCAGTTCTTC. This sequence encodes CASSLRLGQGNNEQFF.

The CDR3 loop reads CASSFGGGGSSYEQYF. CDR3 DNA sequence: TGTGCCAGCAGTTTTGGGGGAGGCGGAAGCTCCTACGAGCAGTACTTC. The chain has TRBV27 and TRBJ2-7, with a weak D call TRBD2 (6 bases). V was cut by 3 bases and J by 0 bases, with 15 bases left in between. The CDR3 length is 16 residues. Germline V gives CDR1 MNHEY, CDR2 SMNVEV (reference sequence).

This clone appeared once. The chain joins TRBV28 to TRBJ2-3, with no clear D. The CDR3 contains 14 residues. The V end was cut by 5 bases, the J end by 2 bases, with 11 bases between. The germline V gene has CDR1 MDHEN and CDR2 SYDVKM. CDR3 amino acids: CASSPSSVTDTQYF. The CDR3 region has the DNA TGTGCCAGCAGTCCGTCTAGTGTCACAGATACGCAGTATTTT.

This chain joins TRBV28 and TRBJ1-1; 7 bases agree with TRBD1. This CDR3 comprises 14 residues. The trim removed 4 bases at V and 10 bases at J, leaving 12 bases unmatched. The germline V gene has CDR1 MDHEN and CDR2 SYDVKM. The CDR3 DNA is TGTGCCAGCAGTTCACAGGACAGGTTTTCTACAGCTTTCTTT. Translating it yields CASSSQDRFSTAFF.

The chain links TRBV11-3 to TRBJ2-5; maybe TRBD1 (5 bases). There are 19 residues in the CDR3. Germline V gene lookup returns CDR1 SGHNT and CDR2 YENEEA. V lost 1 base and J lost 5, with 26 bases in between. CDR3 amino acids: CASSLGPGRVDKTQETQYF. The CDR3 coding sequence is TGTGCCAGCAGCTTAGGGCCAGGGCGAGTCGACAAAACCCAGGAGACCCAGTACTTC.

The V gene is TRBV7-8, the J gene TRBJ2-1, with D maybe TRBD2 (6 bases). The V end was cut by 2 bases, the J end by 6 bases, with 14 bases between. The germline gives CDR1 SGHVS, CDR2 FQNEAQ. CDR3 size: 15 residues. The CDR3 nucleotides read TGTGCCAGCAGCTTACCGGGAGTTGGGGCCAATGAGCAGTTCTTC. Protein sequence: CASSLPGVGANEQFF.

The CDR3 sequence: CASSQAMAGMDEQFF. In DNA, the CDR3 is TGCGCCAGCAGCCAAGCTATGGCAGGTATGGATGAGCAGTTCTTC. The chain links TRBV4-1 to TRBJ2-1, with no clear D. V lost 1 base and J lost 8, with 15 bases in between. The CDR3 has 15 amino acids. The germline V gene has CDR1 MGHRA and CDR2 YSYEKL.

This sequence joins TRBV28 and TRBJ2-7; D uncertain. The germline V gene has CDR1 MDHEN and CDR2 SYDVKM. CDR3 length equals 12 residues. Trimming removed 2 bases at V and 5 bases at J, with 7 bases between. CDR3 coding DNA: TGTGCCAGCAGTTTAGGAGAGGACGAGCAGTACTTC. This sequence encodes CASSLGEDEQYF.

This clone has more than one count but fewer than ten. The chain recombines TRBV4-1 with TRBJ1-5, with D possibly TRBD1 on 6 matching bases. The germline V and J ends were trimmed by 0 bases and 4 bases, with 7 bases remaining between them. The CDR3 covers 14 residues. Germline CDR1 and CDR2: MGHRA and YSYEKL. The CDR3 DNA follows: TGCGCCAGCAGCCAAGAAAGGGGGAATCAGCCCCAGCATTTT. Protein product: CASSQERGNQPQHF.

The rearrangement links TRBV10-3 to TRBJ1-2, with TRBD1 matching 7 bases. The CDR3 is 16 residues long. Trimming cost V 3 bases and J 8 bases; bases outside gene matches: 15. The germline gives CDR1 ENHRY, CDR2 SYGVKD. The CDR3 sequence: CAISESLARQGEGYTF. CDR3 bases: TGTGCCATCAGTGAAAGTCTCGCCCGACAGGGTGAGGGCTACACCTTC.

This chain links TRBV5-4 with TRBJ2-2, with D perhaps assigned TRBD1 or TRBD2 (5 bases each). V dropped 2 bases and J dropped 1 base, with 18 bases sitting between them. The V gene's germline CDR1 is SGHNT and CDR2 YYREEE (reference sequence). The CDR3 spans 18 residues. CDR3 in amino acids: CASSLSRGRERNTGELFF. The CDR3 nucleotides are TGTGCCAGCAGCTTATCCCGGGGACGGGAAAGGAACACCGGGGAGCTGTTTTTT.

The chain uses TRBV28 and TRBJ1-3; D ambiguous. The CDR3 spans 13 residues. Looked up from germline, CDR1 is MDHEN and CDR2 is SYDVKM. V was cut by 10 bases and J by 1 base, with 11 bases left in between. The CDR3 region is CAIMTSSGNTIYF. The CDR3 DNA follows: TGTGCCATTATGACGTCTTCTGGAAACACCATATATTTT.

The chain has TRBV11-2 and TRBJ2-5; weak D call: TRBD1 (6 bases). V lost 5 bases to trimming and J lost 3 bases, with 22 bases between them. Germline-derived CDR1 and CDR2 are SGHAT and FQNNGV. CDR3 length: 17 residues. The CDR3, as DNA: TGTGCCAGCAGCCCTAGTGGACAGCAGGTGGGAAAAGAGACCCAGTACTTC. Its protein product is CASSPSGQQVGKETQYF.

This chain joins TRBV5-6 and TRBJ1-1; D unresolved. The V gene lost 3 bases and the J gene lost 5 bases, with 5 bases spanning the gap. The length of the CDR3 is 11 residues. Germline values: CDR1 SGHDT, CDR2 YYEEEE. The CDR3 reads CASSSQTEAFF. In DNA form, the CDR3 reads TGTGCCAGCAGCTCCCAAACTGAAGCTTTCTTT.

The CDR3 region is CASSRMTSGSLLEYF. CDR3 in DNA: TGTGCCAGCAGCCGGATGACTAGCGGATCTTTATTGGAGTACTTC. The rearrangement uses TRBV5-6 and TRBJ2-7; 9 bases fit TRBD2. The CDR3 has 15 amino acids. Germline V lookup: CDR1 SGHDT, CDR2 YYEEEE. Trimming at V came to 4 bases and at J to 11 bases, leaving 16 bases not matched to a gene. Combining the CDR3 with reference TRBV5-6 and TRBJ2-7 gives the whole variable domain DAGVTQSPTHLIKTRGQQVTLRCSPKSGHDTVSWYQQALGQGPQFIFQYYEEEERQRGNFPDRFSGHQFPNYSSELNVNALLLGDSALYLCASSRMTSGSLLEYFGPGTRLTVT.

The J gene is TRBJ2-2, the V gene TRBV2, with TRBD2 identical over 12 bases. Trimming at V came to 9 bases and at J to 5 bases, leaving 7 bases not matched to a gene. This CDR3 spans 15 amino acids. CDR1 is SNHLY, CDR2 FYNNEI, per germline. CDR3 in DNA: TGTGCCAGAAGAGTTACTAGCGGGAGGACCGGGGAGCTGTTTTTT. Translating gives CARRVTSGRTGELFF.

This CDR3 reads CASSAPSSSTDTQYF. The CDR3 DNA reads TGTGCCAGCAGCGCCCCCTCTTCCAGCACAGATACGCAGTATTTT. V usage is TRBV2 and J usage is TRBJ2-3; D is unclear. Per germline, CDR1 SNHLY and CDR2 FYNNEI. There are 15 residues in the CDR3. Trimming left V 6 bases short and J 0 bases short, with 13 bases between.

The rearrangement joins TRBV7-5 to TRBJ2-5; the D segment call TRBD2 is taken from the table without a DNA check. TRBV7-5 is a pseudogene locus. The CDR3 runs to 17 residues. DNA of the CDR3: TGTGCCAGAAGCTTACTTCGGGCAGCGGGAGGTAGGGAGACCCAGTACTTC. As protein: CARSLLRAAGGRETQYF.

V is TRBV7-2 and J is TRBJ1-4; TRBD1 aligns across 9 bases. The CDR3 has 14 amino acids. Trimming took 10 bases from V and 10 from J; bases not matched to a gene: 13. The germline V gene has CDR1 SGHTA and CDR2 FQGNSA. CDR3 bases: TGTGCCACGGAAATGACAGGGGGGTCAGGAAAACTGTTTTTT. Translated: CATEMTGGSGKLFF.

V is TRBV7-9 and J is TRBJ2-6, with D perhaps matching TRBD2 (5 bases). V lost 5 bases, J lost 4 bases, and 12 bases lay in between. The CDR3 consists of 15 residues. Germline V CDR1 and CDR2: SEHNR, FQNEAQ (reference sequence). This CDR3 is CASSLEGVGANVLTF. Written as DNA, the CDR3 is TGTGCCAGCAGCCTAGAGGGAGTAGGGGCCAACGTCCTGACTTTC.

This clone appeared once. The chain carries TRBV30 and TRBJ2-3; 7 positions agree with TRBD1. Germline V gene data show CDR1 as GTSNPN and CDR2 as SVGIG (reference sequence). V trimming: 2 bases; J trimming: 4 bases; junction bases outside the gene matches: 3. This CDR3 is built from 13 residues. The CDR3 loop is CAWSLGGADTQYF. Written as DNA, the CDR3 is TGTGCCTGGAGTTTAGGGGGCGCAGATACGCAGTATTTT.